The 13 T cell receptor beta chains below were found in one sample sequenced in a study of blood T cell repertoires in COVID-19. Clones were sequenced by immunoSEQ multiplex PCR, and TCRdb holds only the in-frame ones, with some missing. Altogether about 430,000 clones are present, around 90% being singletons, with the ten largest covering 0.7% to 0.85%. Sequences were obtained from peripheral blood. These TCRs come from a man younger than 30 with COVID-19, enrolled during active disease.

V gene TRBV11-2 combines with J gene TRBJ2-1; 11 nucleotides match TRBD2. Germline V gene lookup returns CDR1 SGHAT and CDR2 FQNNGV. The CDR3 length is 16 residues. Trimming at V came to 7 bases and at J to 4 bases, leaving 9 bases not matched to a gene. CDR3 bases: TGTGCCAGCACCAGAGGTGGGACTAGCGGTTACAATGAGCAGTTCTTC. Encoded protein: CASTRGGTSGYNEQFF.

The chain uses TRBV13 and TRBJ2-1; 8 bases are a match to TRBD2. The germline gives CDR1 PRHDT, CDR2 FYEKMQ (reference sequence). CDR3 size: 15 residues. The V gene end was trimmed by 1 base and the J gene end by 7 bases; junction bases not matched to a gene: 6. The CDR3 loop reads CASSLVGRAVNEQFF. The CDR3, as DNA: TGTGCCAGCAGCTTAGTCGGGAGGGCCGTAAATGAGCAGTTCTTC.

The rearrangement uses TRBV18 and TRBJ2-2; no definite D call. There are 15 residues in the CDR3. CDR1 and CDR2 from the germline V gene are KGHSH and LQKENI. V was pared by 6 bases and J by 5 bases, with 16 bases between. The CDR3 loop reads CASSLREQMTGELFF. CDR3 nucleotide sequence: TGTGCCAGCTCCCTCAGAGAACAGATGACCGGGGAGCTGTTTTTT.

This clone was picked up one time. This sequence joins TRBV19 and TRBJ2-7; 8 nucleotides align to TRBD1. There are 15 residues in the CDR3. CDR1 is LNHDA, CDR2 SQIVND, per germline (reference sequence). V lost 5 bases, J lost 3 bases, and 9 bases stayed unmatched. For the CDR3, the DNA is TGTGCCAGTAGTCCTGGACAGGGAGAGGGCTACGAGCAGTACTTC. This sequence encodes CASSPGQGEGYEQYF.

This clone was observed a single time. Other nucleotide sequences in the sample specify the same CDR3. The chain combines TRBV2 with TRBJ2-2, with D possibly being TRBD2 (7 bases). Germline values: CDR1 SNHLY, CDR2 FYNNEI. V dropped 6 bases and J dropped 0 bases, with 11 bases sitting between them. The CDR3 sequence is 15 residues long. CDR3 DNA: TGTGCCAGCAGGGGGGGGCTAGCGAACACCGGGGAGCTGTTTTTT. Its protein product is CASRGGLANTGELFF.

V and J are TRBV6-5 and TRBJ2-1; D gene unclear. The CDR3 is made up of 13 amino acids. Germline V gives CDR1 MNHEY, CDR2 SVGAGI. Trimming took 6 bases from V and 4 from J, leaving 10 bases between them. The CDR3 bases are TGTGCCAGCAGACAGTCTTTGTACAATGAGCAGTTCTTC. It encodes CASRQSLYNEQFF.

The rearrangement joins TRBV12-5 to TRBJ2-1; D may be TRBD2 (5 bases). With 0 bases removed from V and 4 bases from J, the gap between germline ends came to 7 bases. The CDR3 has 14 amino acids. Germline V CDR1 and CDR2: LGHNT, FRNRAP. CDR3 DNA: TGTGCTAGTGGTTTGGTACGGGGTTACAATGAGCAGTTCTTC. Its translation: CASGLVRGYNEQFF.

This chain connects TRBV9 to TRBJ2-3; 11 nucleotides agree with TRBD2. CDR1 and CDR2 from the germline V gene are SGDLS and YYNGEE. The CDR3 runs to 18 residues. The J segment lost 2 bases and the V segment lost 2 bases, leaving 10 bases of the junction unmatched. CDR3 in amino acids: CASSVGLGTSGYTDTQYF. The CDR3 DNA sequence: TGTGCCAGCAGCGTGGGCCTTGGGACTAGCGGCTACACAGATACGCAGTATTTT.

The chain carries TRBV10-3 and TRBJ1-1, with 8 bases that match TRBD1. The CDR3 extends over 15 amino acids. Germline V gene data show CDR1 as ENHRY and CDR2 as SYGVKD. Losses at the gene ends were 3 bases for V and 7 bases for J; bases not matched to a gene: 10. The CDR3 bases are TGTGCCATCAGTGAAGGAGCAGGGGGCAGGGGTGAAGCTTTCTTT. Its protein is CAISEGAGGRGEAFF.

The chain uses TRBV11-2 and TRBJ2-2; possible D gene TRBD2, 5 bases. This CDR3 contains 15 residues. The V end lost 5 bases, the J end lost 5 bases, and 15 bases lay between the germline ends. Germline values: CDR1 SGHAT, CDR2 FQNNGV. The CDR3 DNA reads TGTGCCAGCAGCCCCGGGTGGGAGTTGACCGGGGAGCTGTTTTTT. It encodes CASSPGWELTGELFF.

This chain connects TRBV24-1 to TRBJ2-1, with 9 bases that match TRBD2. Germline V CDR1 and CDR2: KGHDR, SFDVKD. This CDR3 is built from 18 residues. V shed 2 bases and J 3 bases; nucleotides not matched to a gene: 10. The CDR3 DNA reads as TGTGCCACCAGTGATTCCCGGGGGGGAGCGGGAGGCTACAATGAGCAGTTCTTC. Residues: CATSDSRGGAGGYNEQFF.

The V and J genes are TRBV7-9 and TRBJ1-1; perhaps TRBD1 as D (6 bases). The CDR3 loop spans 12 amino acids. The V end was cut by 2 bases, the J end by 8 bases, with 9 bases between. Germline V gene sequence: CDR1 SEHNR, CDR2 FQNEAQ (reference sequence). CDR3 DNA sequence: TGTGCCAGCAGCTTAAGGGGACACGAAGCTTTCTTT. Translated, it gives CASSLRGHEAFF.

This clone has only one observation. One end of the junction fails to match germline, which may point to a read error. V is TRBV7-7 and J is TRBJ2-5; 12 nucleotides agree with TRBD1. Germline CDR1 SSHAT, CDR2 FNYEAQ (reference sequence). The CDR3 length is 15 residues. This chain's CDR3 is CASSSGTGGGETQYF. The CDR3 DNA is TGTGCTAGCAGCTCCGGGACAGGGGGCGGGGAGACCCAGTACTTC.